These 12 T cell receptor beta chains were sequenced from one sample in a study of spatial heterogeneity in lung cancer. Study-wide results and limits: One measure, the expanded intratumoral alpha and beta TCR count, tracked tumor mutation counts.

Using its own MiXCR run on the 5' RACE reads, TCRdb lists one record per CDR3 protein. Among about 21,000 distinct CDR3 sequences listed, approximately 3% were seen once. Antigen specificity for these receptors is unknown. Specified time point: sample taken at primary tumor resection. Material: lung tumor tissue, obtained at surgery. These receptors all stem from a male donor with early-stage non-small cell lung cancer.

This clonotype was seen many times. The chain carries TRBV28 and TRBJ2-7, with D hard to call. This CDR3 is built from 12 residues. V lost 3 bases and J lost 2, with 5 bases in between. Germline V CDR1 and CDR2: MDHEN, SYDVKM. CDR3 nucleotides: TGTGCCAGCAGTTTCCCCCCCTACGAGCAGTACTTC. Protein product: CASSFPPYEQYF.

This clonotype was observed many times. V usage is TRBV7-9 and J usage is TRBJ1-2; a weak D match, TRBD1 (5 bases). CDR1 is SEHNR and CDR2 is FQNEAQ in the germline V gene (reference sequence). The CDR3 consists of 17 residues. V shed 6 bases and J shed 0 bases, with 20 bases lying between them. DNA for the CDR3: TGTGCCAGCAGTCATCGCGACAGCCTAACCGCTAACTATGGCTACACCTTC. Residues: CASSHRDSLTANYGYTF.

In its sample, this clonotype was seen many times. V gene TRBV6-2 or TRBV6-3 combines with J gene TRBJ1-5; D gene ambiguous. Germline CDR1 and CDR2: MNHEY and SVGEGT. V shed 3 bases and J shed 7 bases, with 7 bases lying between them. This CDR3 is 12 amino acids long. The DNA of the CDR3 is TGTGCCAGCAGTTATCCAGGACAGCCCCAGCATTTT. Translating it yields CASSYPGQPQHF.

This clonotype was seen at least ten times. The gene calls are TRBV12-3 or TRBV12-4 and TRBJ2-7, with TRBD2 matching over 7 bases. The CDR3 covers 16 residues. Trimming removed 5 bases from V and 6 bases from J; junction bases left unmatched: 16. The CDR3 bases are TGTGCCAGCAGTCCTACATCTGGACTAGTATTTTCCGAGCAGTACTTC. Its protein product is CASSPTSGLVFSEQYF.

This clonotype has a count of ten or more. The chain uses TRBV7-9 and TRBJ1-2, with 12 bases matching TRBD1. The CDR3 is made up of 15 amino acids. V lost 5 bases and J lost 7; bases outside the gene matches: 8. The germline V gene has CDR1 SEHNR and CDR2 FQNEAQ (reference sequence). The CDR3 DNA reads TGTGCCAGCAGCACAGCGGGACAGGGGGCGCTTGGCTACACCTTC. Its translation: CASSTAGQGALGYTF.

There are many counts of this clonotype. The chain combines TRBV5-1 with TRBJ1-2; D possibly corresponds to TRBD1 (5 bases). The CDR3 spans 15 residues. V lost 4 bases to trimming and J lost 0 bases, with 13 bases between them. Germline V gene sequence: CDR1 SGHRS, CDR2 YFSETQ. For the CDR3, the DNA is TGCGCCAGCAGCCCCACAACGACAGCTAACTATGGCTACACCTTC. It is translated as CASSPTTTANYGYTF.

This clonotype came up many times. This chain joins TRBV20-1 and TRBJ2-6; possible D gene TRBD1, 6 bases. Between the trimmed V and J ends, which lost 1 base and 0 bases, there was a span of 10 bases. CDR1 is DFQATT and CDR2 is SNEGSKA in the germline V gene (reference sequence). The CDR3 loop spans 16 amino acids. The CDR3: CSARGRGGSGANVLTF. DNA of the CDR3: TGCAGTGCTAGAGGCAGGGGTGGCTCTGGGGCCAACGTCCTGACTTTC.

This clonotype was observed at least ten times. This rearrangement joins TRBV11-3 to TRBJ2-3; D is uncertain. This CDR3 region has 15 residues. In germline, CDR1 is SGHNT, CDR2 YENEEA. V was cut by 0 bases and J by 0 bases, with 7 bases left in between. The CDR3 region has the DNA TGTGCCAGCAGCTTAGATTCGGCTAGCACAGATACGCAGTATTTT. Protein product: CASSLDSASTDTQYF.

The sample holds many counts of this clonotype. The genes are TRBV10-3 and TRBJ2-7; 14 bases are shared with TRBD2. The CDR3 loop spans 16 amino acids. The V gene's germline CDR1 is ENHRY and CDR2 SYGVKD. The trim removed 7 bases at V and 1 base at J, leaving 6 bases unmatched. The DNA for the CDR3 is TGTGCCATCACCGGGACTAGCGGGAGCTCTTCCTACGAGCAGTACTTC. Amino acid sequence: CAITGTSGSSSYEQYF.

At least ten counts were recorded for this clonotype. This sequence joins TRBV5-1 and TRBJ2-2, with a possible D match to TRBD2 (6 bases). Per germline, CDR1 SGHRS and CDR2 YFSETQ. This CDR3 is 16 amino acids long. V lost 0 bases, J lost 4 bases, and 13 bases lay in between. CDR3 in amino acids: CASSLASLAATGELFF. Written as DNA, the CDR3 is TGCGCCAGCAGCTTGGCCTCTTTAGCGGCCACCGGGGAGCTGTTTTTT.

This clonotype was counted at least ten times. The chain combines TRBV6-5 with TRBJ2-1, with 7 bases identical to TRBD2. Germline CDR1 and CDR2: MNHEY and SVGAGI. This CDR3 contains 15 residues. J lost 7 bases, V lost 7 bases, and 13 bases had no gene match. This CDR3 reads CASTKIPGGTNEQFF. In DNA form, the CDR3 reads TGTGCCAGCACTAAAATCCCGGGAGGTACGAATGAGCAGTTCTTC.

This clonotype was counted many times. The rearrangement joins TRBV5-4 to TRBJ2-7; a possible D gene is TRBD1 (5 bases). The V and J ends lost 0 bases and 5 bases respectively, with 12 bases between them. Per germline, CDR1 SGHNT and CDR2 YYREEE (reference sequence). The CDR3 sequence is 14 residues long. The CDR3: CASSLDQGSHEQYF. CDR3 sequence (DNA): TGTGCCAGCAGCTTGGACCAGGGTTCCCACGAGCAGTACTTC.